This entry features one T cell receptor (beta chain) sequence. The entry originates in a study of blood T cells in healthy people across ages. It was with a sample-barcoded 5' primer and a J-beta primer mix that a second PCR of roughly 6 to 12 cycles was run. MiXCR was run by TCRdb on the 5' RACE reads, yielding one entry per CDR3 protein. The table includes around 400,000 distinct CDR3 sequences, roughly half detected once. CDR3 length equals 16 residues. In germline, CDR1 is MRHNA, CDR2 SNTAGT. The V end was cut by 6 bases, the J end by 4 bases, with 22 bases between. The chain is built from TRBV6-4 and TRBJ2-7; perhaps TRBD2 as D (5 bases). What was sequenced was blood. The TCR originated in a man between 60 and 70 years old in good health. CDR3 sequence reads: CASRAANSTLVYEQYF. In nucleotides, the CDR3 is TGTGCCAGCAGAGCGGCAAACAGCACTTTGGTTTACGAGCAGTACTTC.